In its sample, the clone carrying this T cell receptor beta chain was seen many times. The library had UMIs added by 3' ligation of an oligonucleotide to TCR cDNA. Whole blood, over 2 ml, came from adult healthy volunteers. Unsorted total RNA, roughly 1 to 1,100 ng, was DNase treated before reverse transcription. This entry comes from a study of naive and memory T cell subsets. Ligated cDNA underwent four rounds of PCR with nested alpha and beta constant region primers and SP2. Alpha and beta constant region primers primed reverse transcription for blood and skin samples. MiXCR was run by TCRdb on the 5' RACE reads, yielding one entry per CDR3 protein. The sample comprises roughly 56,000 distinct CDR3 sequences, 7.2% of which are singletons, and 9.7% rests with the top ten. This CDR3 has 15 amino acids. The V segment lost 5 bases and the J segment 9 bases; nucleotides outside the gene matches: 11. Germline V gene lookup returns CDR1 SGHTA and CDR2 FQGNSA.

This TCR came from a male donor in good health. The chain links TRBV7-2 to TRBJ2-1, with TRBD1 matching 9 bases. The CDR3 region is CASSKNQQGAGEQFF. The CDR3 DNA reads as TGTGCCAGCAGCAAGAATCAACAGGGGGCGGGTGAGCAGTTCTTC.